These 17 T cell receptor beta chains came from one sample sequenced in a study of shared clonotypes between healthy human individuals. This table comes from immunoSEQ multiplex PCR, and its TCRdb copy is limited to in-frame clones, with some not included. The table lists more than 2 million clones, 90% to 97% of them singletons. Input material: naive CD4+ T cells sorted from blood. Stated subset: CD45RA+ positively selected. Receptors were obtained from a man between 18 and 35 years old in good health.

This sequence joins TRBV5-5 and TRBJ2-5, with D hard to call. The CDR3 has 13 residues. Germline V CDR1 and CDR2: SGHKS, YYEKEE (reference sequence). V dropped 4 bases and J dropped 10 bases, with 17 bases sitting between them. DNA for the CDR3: TGTGCCAGCAGCCCACGGGTGCTAGATGGCCAGTACTTC. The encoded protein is CASSPRVLDGQYF.

CDR3 protein: CASSLRGLGSGNTIYF. The CDR3 coding sequence is TGTGCCAGCAGCTTGCGGGGTTTAGGCTCTGGAAACACCATATATTTT. The chain has TRBV5-6 and TRBJ1-3; D unclear. Trimming pared 1 base from V and 0 bases from J, leaving 11 bases between. The CDR3 contains 16 residues. CDR1 and CDR2 (germline): SGHDT, YYEEEE.

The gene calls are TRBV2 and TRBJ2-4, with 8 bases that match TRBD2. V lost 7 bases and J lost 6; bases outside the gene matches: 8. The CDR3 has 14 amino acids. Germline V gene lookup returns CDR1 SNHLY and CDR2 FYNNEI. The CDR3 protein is CASTSSLAGNIQYF. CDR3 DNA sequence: TGTGCCAGCACCTCGAGCCTAGCGGGAAACATTCAGTACTTC. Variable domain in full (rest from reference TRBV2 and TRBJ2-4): EPEVTQTPSHQVTQMGQEVILRCVPISNHLYFYWYRQILGQKVEFLVSFYNNEISEKSEIFDDQFSVERPDGSNFTLKIRSTKLEDSAMYFCASTSSLAGNIQYFGAGTRLSVL.

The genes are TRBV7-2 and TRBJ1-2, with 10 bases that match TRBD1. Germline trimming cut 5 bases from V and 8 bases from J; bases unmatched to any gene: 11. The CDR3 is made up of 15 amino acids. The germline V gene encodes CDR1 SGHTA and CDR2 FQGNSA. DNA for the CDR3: TGTGCCAGCAGCCCATGGACAGGGGGAGCGGGAGGCTACACCTTC. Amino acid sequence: CASSPWTGGAGGYTF.

The CDR3 loop is CASSPVGRYSNYGYTF. The CDR3 DNA sequence: TGTGCCAGCAGCCCCGTCGGACGCTATTCTAACTATGGCTACACCTTC. This chain joins TRBV27 and TRBJ1-2; D unclear. Germline V gene sequence: CDR1 MNHEY, CDR2 SMNVEV (reference sequence). V lost 6 bases to trimming and J lost 0 bases, with 17 bases between them. The CDR3 spans 16 residues.

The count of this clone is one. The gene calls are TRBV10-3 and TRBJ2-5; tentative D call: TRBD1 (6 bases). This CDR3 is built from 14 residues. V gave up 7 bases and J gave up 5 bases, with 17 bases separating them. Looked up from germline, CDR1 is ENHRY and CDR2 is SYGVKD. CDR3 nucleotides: TGTGCCATCAACCCCGGGGCAGGGGAGGAGACCCAGTACTTC. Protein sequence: CAINPGAGEETQYF.

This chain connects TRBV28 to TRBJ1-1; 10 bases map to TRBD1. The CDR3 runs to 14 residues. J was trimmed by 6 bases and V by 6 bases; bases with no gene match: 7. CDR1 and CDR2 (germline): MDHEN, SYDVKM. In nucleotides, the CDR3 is TGTGCCAGCAGGGGGGACGGGACAGGGGCTGAAGCTTTCTTT. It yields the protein CASRGDGTGAEAFF.

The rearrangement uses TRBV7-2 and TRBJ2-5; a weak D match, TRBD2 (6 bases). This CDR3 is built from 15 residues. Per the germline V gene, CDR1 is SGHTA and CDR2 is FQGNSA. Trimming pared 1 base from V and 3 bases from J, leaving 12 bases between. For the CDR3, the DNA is TGTGCCAGCAGCTTAGATCCGACTAGTGAAGAGACCCAGTACTTC. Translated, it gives CASSLDPTSEETQYF. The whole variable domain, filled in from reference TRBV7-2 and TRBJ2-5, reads GAGVSQSPSNKVTEKGKDVELRCDPISGHTALYWYRQSLGQGLEFLIYFQGNSAPDKSGLPSDRFSAERTGGSVSTLTIQRTQQEDSAVYLCASSLDPTSEETQYFGPGTRLLVL.

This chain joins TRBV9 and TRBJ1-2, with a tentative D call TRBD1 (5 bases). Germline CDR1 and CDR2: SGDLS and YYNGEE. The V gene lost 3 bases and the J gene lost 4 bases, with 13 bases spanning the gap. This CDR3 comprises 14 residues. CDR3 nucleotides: TGTGCCAGCAGCGCCCAGGGCCTTCCCTATGGCTACACCTTC. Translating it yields CASSAQGLPYGYTF.

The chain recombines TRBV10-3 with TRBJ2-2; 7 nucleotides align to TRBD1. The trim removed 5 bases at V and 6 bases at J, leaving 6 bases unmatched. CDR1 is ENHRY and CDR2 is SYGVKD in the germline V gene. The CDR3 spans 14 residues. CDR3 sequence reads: CAISRQGVSGELFF. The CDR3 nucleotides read TGTGCCATCAGTCGACAGGGTGTTTCCGGGGAGCTGTTTTTT.

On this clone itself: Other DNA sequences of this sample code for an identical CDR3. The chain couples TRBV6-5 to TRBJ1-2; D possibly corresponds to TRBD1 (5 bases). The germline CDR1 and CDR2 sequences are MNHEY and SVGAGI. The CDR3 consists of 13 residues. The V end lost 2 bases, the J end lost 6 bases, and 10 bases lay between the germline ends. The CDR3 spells CASSYRQGNGYTF. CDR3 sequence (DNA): TGTGCCAGCAGTTACAGGCAGGGTAATGGCTACACCTTC.

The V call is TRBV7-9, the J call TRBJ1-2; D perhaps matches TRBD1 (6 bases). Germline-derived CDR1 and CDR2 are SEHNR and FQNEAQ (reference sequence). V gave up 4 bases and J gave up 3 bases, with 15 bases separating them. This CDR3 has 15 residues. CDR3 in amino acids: CASSSTAHRDYGYTF. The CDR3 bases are TGTGCCAGCAGCTCGACAGCTCACAGGGACTATGGCTACACCTTC.

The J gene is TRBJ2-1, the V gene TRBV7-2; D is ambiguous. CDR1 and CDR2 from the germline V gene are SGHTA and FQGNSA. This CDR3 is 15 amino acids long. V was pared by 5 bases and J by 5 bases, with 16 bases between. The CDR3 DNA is TGTGCCAGCAGCCCCCCATGGGCTACAAACAATGAGCAGTTCTTC. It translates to CASSPPWATNNEQFF. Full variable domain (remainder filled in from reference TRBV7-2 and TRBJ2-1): GAGVSQSPSNKVTEKGKDVELRCDPISGHTALYWYRQSLGQGLEFLIYFQGNSAPDKSGLPSDRFSAERTGGSVSTLTIQRTQQEDSAVYLCASSPPWATNNEQFFGPGTRLTVL.

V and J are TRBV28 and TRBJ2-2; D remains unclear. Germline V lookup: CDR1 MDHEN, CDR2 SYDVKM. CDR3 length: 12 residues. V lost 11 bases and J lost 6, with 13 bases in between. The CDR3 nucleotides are TGTGCCGGATCTACGAATTCCGGGGAGCTGTTTTTT. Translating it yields CAGSTNSGELFF.

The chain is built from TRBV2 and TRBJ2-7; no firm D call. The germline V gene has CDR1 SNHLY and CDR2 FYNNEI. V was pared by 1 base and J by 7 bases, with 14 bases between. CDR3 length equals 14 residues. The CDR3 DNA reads TGTGCCAGCAGTGAAGGTGGGCTGATTCGAGAGCAGTACTTC. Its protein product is CASSEGGLIREQYF.

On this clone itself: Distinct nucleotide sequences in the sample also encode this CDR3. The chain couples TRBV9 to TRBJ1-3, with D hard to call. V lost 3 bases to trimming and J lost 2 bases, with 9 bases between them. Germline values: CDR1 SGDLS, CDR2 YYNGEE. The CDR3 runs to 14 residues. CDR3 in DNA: TGTGCCAGCAGCGCGGATCGGGCTGGAAACACCATATATTTT. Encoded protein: CASSADRAGNTIYF.

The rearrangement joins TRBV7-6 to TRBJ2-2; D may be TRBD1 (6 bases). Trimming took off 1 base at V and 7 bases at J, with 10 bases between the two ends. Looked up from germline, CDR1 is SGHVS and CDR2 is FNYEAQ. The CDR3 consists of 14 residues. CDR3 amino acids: CASSLDGGIGELFF. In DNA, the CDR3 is TGTGCCAGCAGCTTAGATGGGGGCATCGGGGAGCTGTTTTTT. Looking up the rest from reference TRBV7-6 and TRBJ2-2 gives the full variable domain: GAGVSQSPRYKVTKRGQDVALRCDPISGHVSLYWYRQALGQGPEFLTYFNYEAQQDKSGLPNDRFSAERPEGSISTLTIQRTEQRDSAMYRCASSLDGGIGELFFGEGSRLTVL.